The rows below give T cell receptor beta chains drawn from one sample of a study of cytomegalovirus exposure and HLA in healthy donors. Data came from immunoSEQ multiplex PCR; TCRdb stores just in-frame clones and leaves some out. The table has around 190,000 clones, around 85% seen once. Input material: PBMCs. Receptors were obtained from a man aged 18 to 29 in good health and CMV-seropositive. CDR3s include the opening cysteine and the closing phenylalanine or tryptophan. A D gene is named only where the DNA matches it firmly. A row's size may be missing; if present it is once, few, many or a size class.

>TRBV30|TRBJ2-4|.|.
TGTGCCTGGAGTCTTGGCAGTTCTATTCAGTACTTC
CAWSLGSSIQYF
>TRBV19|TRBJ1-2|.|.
TGTGCCAGTAGTATACCAGGGCAAGCCATGAGTGGCTACACCTTC
CASSIPGQAMSGYTF
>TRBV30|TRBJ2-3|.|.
TGTGCCTGGAGTGGGACAGCGGCTAGCACAGATACGCAGTATTTT
CAWSGTAASTDTQYF
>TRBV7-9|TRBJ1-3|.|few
TGTGCCAGCAGCTTAGGGCCGCCGCGGGGAAACACCATATATTTT
CASSLGPPRGNTIYF
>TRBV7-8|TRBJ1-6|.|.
TGTGCCAGCGTTACAGGAATTTTCAATAATTCACCCCTCCACTTT
CASVTGIFNNSPLHF
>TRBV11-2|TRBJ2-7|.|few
TGTGCCAGCACCCCAGGGAAAGGAACCTACGAGCAGTACTTC
CASTPGKGTYEQYF
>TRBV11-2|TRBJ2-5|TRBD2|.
TGTGCCAGCAGCATCGGGACTAGGGGCGGAGAGACCCAGTACTTC
CASSIGTRGGETQYF
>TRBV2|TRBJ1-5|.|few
TGTGCCAGCAGTGACGGGGATCAGCCCCAGCATTTT
CASSDGDQPQHF
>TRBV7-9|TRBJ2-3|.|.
TGTGCCAGCAGCTTAGGGGGACTCGGCGGAGATACGCAGTATTTT
CASSLGGLGGDTQYF
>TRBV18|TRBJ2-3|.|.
TGTGCCAGCTCATCTCGTCCTAGCACAGATACGCAGTATTTT
CASSSRPSTDTQYF
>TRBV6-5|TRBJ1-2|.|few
TGTGCCAGCAGTTCCCAGTGGTATGGCTACACCTTC
CASSSQWYGYTF
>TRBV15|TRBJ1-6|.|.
TGTGCCACCAGCGCACGGACAGCGGCGAATTCACCCCTCCACTTT
CATSARTAANSPLHF
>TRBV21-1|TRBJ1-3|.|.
TGTGCCAGCAGTCTAGGAATGTCTGGAAACACCATATATTTT
CASSLGMSGNTIYF
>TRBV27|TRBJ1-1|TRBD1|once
TGTGCCAGCAGTTTATCGATAAAAAGGGACAGGGTAACCACTGAAGCTTTCTTT
CASSLSIKRDRVTTEAFF
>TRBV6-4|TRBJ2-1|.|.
TGTGCCAGCAGCAAGAATTCAGAGGGTAATGAGCAGTTCTTC
CASSKNSEGNEQFF
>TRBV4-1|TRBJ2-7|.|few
TGCGCCAGCAGCCGGGACACCGAGCAGTACTTC
CASSRDTEQYF
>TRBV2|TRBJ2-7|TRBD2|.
TGTGCCAGCAGTGCGAGTAGCGGGGGGGCCTACGAGCAGTACTTC
CASSASSGGAYEQYF
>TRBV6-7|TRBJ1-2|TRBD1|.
TGTGCCAGGAGACCGGACAGGAAGCCCCAAGCGGAGGGCTACACCTTC
CARRPDRKPQAEGYTF
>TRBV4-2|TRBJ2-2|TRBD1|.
TGTGCCAGCAGCCAGACAGGGCCCGGGGAGCTGTTTTTT
CASSQTGPGELFF
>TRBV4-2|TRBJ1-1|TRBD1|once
TGTGCCAGCAGCCAACTCGCAGGGGGAACCGGGATGAACACTGAAGCTTTCTTT
CASSQLAGGTGMNTEAFF
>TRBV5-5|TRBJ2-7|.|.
TGTGCCAGCAGCTTGGAAGCAACTTATTACGAGCAGTACTTC
CASSLEATYYEQYF
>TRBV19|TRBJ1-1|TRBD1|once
TGTGCCAGTAGTATGTCGGGACAGGGGGCTTTCACTGAAGCTTTCTTT
CASSMSGQGAFTEAFF
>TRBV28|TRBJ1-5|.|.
TGTGCCAGCAGTCAAGGAGACAGATTAGGGCAGCCCCAGCATTTT
CASSQGDRLGQPQHF
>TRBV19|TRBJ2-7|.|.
TGTGCCAGTAGTATCCTTCCGGGACAAAACCACGAGCAGTACTTC
CASSILPGQNHEQYF
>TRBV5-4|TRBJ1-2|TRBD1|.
TGTGCCAGCAGTTCGGGACAGGGAAGGGGCTATGGCTACACCTTC
CASSSGQGRGYGYTF
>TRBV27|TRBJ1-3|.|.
TGTGCCAGCAGTTTGACTGGGGGCCGTGGAAACACCATATATTTT
CASSLTGGRGNTIYF
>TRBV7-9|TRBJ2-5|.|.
TGTGCCAGCAGCTTCCAAGGTGCTAGCCTAGAGACCCAGTACTTC
CASSFQGASLETQYF
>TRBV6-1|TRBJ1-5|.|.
TGTGCCAGCAGTACCCTAGGGGGTAGCAATCAGCCCCAGCATTTT
CASSTLGGSNQPQHF
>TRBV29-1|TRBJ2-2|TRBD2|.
TGCAGCGTTGGACTGGGGACTAAAGGGGAGCTGTTTTTT
CSVGLGTKGELFF
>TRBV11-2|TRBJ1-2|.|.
TGTGCCAGCAGCTCCTCCGGCGGGTACGGGTGTGGCTACACCTTC
CASSSSGGYGCGYTF
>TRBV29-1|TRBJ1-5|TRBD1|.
TGCAGCGTTGACCCATGCAGCCGGGACAGGGTAAAACAGCCCCAGCATTTT
CSVDPCSRDRVKQPQHF
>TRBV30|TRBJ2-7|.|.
TGTGCCTGGGCCTGGGGGGTGGGTGACGACGAGCAGTACTTC
CAWAWGVGDDEQYF
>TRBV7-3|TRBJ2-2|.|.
TGTGCCAGCAGCTTAAACGGGGGTCATCGCACCGGGGAGCTGTTTTTT
CASSLNGGHRTGELFF
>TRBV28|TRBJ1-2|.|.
TGTGCCAGCAGCCTATCTCGGGGGACCTATGGCTACACCTTC
CASSLSRGTYGYTF
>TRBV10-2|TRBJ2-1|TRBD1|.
TGCGCCAGCAGCGCCGGGACAGTTTACAATGAGCAGTTCTTC
CASSAGTVYNEQFF
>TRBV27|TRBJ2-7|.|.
TGTGCCAGCAGACTCCAGACCAGGTCCTACGAGCAGTACTTC
CASRLQTRSYEQYF
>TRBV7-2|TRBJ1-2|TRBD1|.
TGTGCCAGCAGCTTCCCGACAGGGGCTGGGGGCTACACCTTC
CASSFPTGAGGYTF
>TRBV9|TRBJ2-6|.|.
TGTGCCAGCAGCGTAGACAGAAGCTCTGGGGCCAACGTCCTGACTTTC
CASSVDRSSGANVLTF
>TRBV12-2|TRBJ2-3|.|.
TGTGCAAGTCGCTTACCCCCCAGACTAGCGGGGATTAGCACAGATACGCAGTATTTT
CASRLPPRLAGISTDTQYF
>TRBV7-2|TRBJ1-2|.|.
TGTGCCAGCAACCAGGGAAGGGACTATGGCTACACCTTC
CASNQGRDYGYTF
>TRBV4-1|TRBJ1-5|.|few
TGCGCCAGCAGCCAAGACCCGCGGAGGCCCCAGCATTTT
CASSQDPRRPQHF
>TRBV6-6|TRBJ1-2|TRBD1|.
TGTGCCAGCAGTTACCAACCTGGGGACAGCAACTATGGCTACACCTTC
CASSYQPGDSNYGYTF
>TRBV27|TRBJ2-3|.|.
TGTGCCAGCAGTACGACTAGAATGGATACGCAGTATTTT
CASSTTRMDTQYF
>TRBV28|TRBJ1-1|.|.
TGTGCCAGCAGTTCCCCTGGGGAGGGGACCACTGAAGCTTTCTTT
CASSSPGEGTTEAFF
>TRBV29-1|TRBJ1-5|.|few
TGCAGCGTTGAAGAGTCGGAGGGGATAGCCCAGCATTTT
CSVEESEGIAQHF
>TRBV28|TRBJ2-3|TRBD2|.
TGTGCCAGCAGTCCCCGGCGACTAGCGGCATTCACAGATACGCAGTATTTT
CASSPRRLAAFTDTQYF
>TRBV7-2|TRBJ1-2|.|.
TGTGCCAGCAGTTACGCGGCTTCAGGGGTTTCCAACTATGGCTACACCTTC
CASSYAASGVSNYGYTF
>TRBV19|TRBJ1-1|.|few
TGTGCCAGTAGACTCGTTACTGAAGCTTTCTTT
CASRLVTEAFF
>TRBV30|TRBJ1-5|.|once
TGTGCCTGGAGTCAAGCCCCGCAGGGTGATCAGCCCCAGCATTTT
CAWSQAPQGDQPQHF
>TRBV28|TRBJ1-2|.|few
TGTGCCAGCGGCCGGGCGGGGGCGGAAGGCTACACCTTC
CASGRAGAEGYTF
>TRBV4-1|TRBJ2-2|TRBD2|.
TGCGCCAGCAGCCAAGTAGGACTAGCCGGGGAGCTGTTTTTT
CASSQVGLAGELFF
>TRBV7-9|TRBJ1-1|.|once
TGTGCCAGCAGCTTACGGACAGAAAAGAACACTGAAGCTTTCTTT
CASSLRTEKNTEAFF
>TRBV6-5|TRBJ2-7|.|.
TGTGCCAGCAGTTACTCTACGGCGGACACCTACGAGCAGTACTTC
CASSYSTADTYEQYF
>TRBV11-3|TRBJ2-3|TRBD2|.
TGTGCCAGCAGCCCCGGGACTAGCGGGAGTGGGGGCACAGATACGCAGTATTTT
CASSPGTSGSGGTDTQYF
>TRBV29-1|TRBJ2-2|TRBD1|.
TGCAGCGTTGCCAGGGGGCGAGGCACCGGGGAGCTGTTTTTT
CSVARGRGTGELFF
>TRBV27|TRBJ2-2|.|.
TGTGCCAGCAGTTCCAACAGGGCGAACACCGGGGAGCTGTTTTTT
CASSSNRANTGELFF
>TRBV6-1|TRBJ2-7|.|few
TGTGCCAGCAGTGGACGGGACATCTCCTACGAGCAGTACTTC
CASSGRDISYEQYF
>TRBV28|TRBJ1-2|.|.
TGTGCCAGCAGTAGGCAGGGCACTGGCTACACCTTC
CASSRQGTGYTF
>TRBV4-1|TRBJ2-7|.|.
TGCGCCAGCAGAGACGATGGGGAGGAGCAGTACTTC
CASRDDGEEQYF
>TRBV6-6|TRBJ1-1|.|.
TGTGCCAGCAGTTACGGAGGCGGCAGGGGAAACACTGAAGCTTTCTTT
CASSYGGGRGNTEAFF